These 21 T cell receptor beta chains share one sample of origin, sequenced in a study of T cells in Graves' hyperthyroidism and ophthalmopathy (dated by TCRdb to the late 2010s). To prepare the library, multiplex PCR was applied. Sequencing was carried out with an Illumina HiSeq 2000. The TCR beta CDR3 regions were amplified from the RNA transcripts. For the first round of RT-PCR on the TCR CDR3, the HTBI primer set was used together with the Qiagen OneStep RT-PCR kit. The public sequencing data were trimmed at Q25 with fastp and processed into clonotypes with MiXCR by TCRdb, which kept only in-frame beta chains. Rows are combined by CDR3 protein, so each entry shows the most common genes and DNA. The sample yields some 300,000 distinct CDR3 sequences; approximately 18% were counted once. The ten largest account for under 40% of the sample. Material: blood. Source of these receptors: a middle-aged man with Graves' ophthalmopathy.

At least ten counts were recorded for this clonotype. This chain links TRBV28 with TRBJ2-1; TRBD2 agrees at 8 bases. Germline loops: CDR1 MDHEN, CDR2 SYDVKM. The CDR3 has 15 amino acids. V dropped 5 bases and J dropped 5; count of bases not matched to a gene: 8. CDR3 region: CASSLIAGLNNEQFF. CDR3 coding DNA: TGTGCCAGCAGTCTAATAGCGGGACTGAACAATGAGCAGTTCTTC. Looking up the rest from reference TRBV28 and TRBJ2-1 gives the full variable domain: DVKVTQSSRYLVKRTGEKVFLECVQDMDHENMFWYRQDPGLGLRLIYFSYDVKMKEKGDIPEGYSVSREKKERFSLILESASTNQTSMYLCASSLIAGLNNEQFFGPGTRLTVL.

The CDR3 nucleotides are TGCAGCGTTGAAGTGTCCCCGGGGGGCGACACTGAAGCTTTCTTT. As protein: CSVEVSPGGDTEAFF. The gene calls are TRBV29-1 and TRBJ1-1; possibly TRBD1 for D (6 bases). V was clipped by 1 base and J by 3 bases, with 15 bases between them. CDR3 length equals 15 residues. Germline loops: CDR1 SQVTM, CDR2 ANQGSEA.

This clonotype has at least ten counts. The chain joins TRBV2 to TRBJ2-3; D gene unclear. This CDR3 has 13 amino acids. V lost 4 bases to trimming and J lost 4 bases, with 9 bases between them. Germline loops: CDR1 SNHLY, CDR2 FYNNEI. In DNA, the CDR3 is TGTGCCAGCAGTGCCTTGCTTGCAGATACGCAGTATTTT. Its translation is CASSALLADTQYF.

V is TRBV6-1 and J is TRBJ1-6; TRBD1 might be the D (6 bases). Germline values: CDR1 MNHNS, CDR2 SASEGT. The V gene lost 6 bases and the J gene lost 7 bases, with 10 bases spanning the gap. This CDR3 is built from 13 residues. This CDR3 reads CASSRDTNSPLHF. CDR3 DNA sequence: TGTGCCAGCAGCCGGGACACAAATTCACCCCTCCACTTT.

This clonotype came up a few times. The CDR3 DNA reads as TGTGCCAGCAGCCCAAGGTCAGGTCAGCCCCAGCATTTT. Its translation: CASSPRSGQPQHF. The chain has TRBV7-6 and TRBJ1-5; D gene uncertain. The CDR3 totals 13 residues. Germline V gene data show CDR1 as SGHVS and CDR2 as FNYEAQ. V shed 5 bases and J shed 6 bases, with 11 bases lying between them.

In nucleotides, the CDR3 is TGTGCCACCAGAGGGACGGGGGCCAACGTCCTGACTTTC. Its protein product is CATRGTGANVLTF. The V call is TRBV24-1, the J call TRBJ2-6, with D possibly called TRBD1 or TRBD2 (5 bases each). V dropped 7 bases and J dropped 4 bases, with 7 bases sitting between them. Germline CDR1 is KGHDR and CDR2 is SFDVKD. The CDR3 loop spans 13 amino acids.

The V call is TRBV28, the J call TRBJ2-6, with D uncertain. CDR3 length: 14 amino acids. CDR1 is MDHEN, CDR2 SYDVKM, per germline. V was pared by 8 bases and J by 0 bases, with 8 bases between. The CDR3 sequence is CASFSTSGANVLTF. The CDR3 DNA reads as TGTGCCAGCTTCTCGACCTCTGGGGCCAACGTCCTGACTTTC.

The CDR3 protein is CASRRTGVGNQPQHF. The CDR3, as DNA: TGTGCCAGCAGACGGACAGGTGTCGGCAATCAGCCCCAGCATTTT. The V and J genes are TRBV6-1 and TRBJ1-5; 7 nucleotides agree with TRBD1. The CDR3 length is 15 residues. CDR1 is MNHNS, CDR2 SASEGT, per germline. With 6 bases clipped from V and 2 bases from J, the junction kept 7 bases outside the gene matches.

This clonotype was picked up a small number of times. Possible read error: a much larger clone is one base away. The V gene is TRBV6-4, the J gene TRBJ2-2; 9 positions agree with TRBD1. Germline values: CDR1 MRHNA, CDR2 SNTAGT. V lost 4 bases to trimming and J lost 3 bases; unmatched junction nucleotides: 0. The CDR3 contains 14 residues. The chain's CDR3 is CASSGQGDTGELFF. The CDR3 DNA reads TGTGCCAGCAGTGGACAGGGGGACACCGGGGAGCTGTTTTTT.

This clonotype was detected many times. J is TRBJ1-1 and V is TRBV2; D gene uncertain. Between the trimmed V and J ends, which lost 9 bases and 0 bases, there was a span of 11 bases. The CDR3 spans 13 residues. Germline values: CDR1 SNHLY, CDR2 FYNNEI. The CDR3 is CASFRQLNTEAFF. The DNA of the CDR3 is TGTGCCAGTTTCCGGCAGCTGAACACTGAAGCTTTCTTT.

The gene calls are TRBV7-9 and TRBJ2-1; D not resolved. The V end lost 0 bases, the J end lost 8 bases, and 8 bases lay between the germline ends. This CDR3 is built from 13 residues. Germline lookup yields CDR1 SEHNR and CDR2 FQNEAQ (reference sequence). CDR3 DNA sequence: TGTGCCAGCAGCTTAGCGGTCGGACATGAGCAGTTCTTC. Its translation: CASSLAVGHEQFF.

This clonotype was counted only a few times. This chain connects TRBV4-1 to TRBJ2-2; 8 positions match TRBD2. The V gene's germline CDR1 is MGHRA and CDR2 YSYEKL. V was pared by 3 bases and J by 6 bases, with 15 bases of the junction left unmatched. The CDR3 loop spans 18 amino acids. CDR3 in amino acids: CASSHLTGTSRGAGELFF. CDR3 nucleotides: TGCGCCAGCAGCCATCTCACCGGGACTAGTCGTGGCGCCGGGGAGCTGTTTTTT.

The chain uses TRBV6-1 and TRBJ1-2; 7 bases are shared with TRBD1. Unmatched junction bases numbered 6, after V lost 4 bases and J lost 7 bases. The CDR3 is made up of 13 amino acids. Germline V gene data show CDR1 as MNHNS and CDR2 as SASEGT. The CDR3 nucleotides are TGTGCCAGCAGTGGGTCACAGGGGTTTGGCTACACCTTC. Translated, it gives CASSGSQGFGYTF.

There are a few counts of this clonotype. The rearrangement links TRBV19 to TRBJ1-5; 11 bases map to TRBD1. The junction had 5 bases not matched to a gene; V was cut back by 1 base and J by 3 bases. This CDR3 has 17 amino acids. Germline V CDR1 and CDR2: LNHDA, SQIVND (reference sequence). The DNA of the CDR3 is TGTGCCAGTAGTATAGCCGGGACAGGGGGATCCAATCAGCCCCAGCATTTT. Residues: CASSIAGTGGSNQPQHF.

CDR3 DNA: TGTGCCAGCAGTGAAACGCGGGGAGCTAATGAAAAACTGTTTTTT. Translating gives CASSETRGANEKLFF. The J gene is TRBJ1-4, the V gene TRBV25-1; D gene uncertain. Trimming took 2 bases from V and 3 from J, leaving 10 bases between them. This CDR3 has 15 amino acids. The germline V gene encodes CDR1 MGHDK and CDR2 SYGVNS.

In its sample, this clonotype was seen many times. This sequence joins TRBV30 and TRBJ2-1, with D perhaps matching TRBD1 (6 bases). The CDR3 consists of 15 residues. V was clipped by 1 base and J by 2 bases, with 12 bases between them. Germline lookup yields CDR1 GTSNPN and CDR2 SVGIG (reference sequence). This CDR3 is CAWSAQGLTYNEQFF. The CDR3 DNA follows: TGTGCCTGGAGTGCACAGGGTCTTACCTACAATGAGCAGTTCTTC. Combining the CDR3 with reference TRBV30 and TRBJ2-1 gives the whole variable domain SQTIHQWPATLVQPVGSPLSLECTVEGTSNPNLYWYRQAAGRGLQLLFYSVGIGQISSEVPQNLSASRPQDRQFILSSKKLLLSDSGFYLCAWSAQGLTYNEQFFGPGTRLTVL.

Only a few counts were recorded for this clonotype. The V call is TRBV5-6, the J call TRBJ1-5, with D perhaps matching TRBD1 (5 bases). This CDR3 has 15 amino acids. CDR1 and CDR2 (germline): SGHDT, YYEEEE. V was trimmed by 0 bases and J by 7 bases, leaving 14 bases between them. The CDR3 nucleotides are TGTGCCAGCAGCTTGGGCCGGGGCATACGGCAGCCCCAGCATTTT. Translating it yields CASSLGRGIRQPQHF. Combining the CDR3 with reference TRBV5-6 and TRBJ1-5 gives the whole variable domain DAGVTQSPTHLIKTRGQQVTLRCSPKSGHDTVSWYQQALGQGPQFIFQYYEEEERQRGNFPDRFSGHQFPNYSSELNVNALLLGDSALYLCASSLGRGIRQPQHFGDGTRLSIL.

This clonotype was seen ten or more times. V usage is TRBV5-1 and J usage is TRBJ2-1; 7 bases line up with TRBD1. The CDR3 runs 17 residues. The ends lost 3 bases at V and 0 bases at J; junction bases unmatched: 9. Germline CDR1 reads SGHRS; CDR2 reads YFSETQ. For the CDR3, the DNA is TGCGCCAGCAGCTGGAACGGACAGGCAAGCTCCTACAATGAGCAGTTCTTC. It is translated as CASSWNGQASSYNEQFF.

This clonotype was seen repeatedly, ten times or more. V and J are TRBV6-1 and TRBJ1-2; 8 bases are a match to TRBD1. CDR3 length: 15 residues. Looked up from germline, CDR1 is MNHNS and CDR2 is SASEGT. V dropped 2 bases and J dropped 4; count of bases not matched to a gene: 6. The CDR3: CASSESSGQVYGYTF. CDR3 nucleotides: TGTGCCAGCAGTGAAAGTTCGGGACAGGTCTATGGCTACACCTTC.

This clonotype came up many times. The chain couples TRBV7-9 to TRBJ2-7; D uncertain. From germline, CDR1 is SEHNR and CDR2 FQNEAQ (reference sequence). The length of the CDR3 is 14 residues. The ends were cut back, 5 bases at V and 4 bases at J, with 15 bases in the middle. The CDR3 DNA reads TGTGCCAGCAGCGCCGAATTTCTGGCGTACGAGCAGTACTTC. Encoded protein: CASSAEFLAYEQYF.

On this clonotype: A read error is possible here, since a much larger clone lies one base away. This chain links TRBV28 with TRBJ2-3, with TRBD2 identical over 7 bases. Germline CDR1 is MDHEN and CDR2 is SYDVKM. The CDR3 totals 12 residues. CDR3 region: CSSTSGGDTQYF. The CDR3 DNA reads TGTTCCAGCACATCGGGGGGAGATACGCAGTATTTT.